Listed here are 32 T cell receptor beta chains from one sample, sequenced in a study of CD8+ T cells in alopecia areata. Sequencing templates came from extracted RNA that was reverse transcribed into cDNA. Here immunoSEQ multiplex PCR was the method, and the copy in TCRdb shows in-frame clones only, minus some. This sample comprises approximately 1,500 clones, none seen once only. The source material was lesional skin. These receptors were collected from a C3H/HeJ mouse with alopecia areata. MHC haplotype: H2-k.

This clone has ten or more counts. The listed genes are named as in mouse. The read ends 4 residues shy of where the CDR3 ends; the end is completed using the germline J gene. This chain connects TRBV13-3 to TRBJ1-2, with TRBD1 identical over 11 bases. This CDR3 region has 15 residues. The V and J ends lost 0 bases and 4 bases, in that order; junction bases with no gene match: 2. CDR1 is NNHDY, CDR2 SYVADS, per germline. The CDR3 is CASSDDGTGGSDYTF. Incomplete CDR3 DNA: TGTGCCAGCAGTGATGATGGGACAGGGGGCTCC.

This clone was recorded at least ten times. The listed genes are named as in mouse. The read finishes 4 residues shy of the CDR3 end, and the germline J gene is used to complete it. This chain connects TRBV13-1 to TRBJ2-1; 8 bases line up with TRBD2. V lost 1 base, J lost 1 base, and 7 bases stayed unmatched. From germline, CDR1 is NSHNY and CDR2 SYGAGN. The CDR3 sequence is 17 residues long. The CDR3 bases that were read are TGTGCCAGCAGTGATTCCTCCTGGGGGGAGAACTATGCT. Its protein is CASSDSSWGENYA. The full-length CDR3 reads as CASSDSSWGENYAEQFF.

This clone was found a few times. With only one base between it and a far larger clone, this is likely a read error. Gene names refer to mouse genes. The CDR3 end is not reached by the read, which stops 4 residues before it; the germline J gene fills it in. The identical CDR3 is also encoded by other nucleotide sequences in the sample. This chain links TRBV13-3 with TRBJ1-1, with D perhaps TRBD1 (5 bases). This CDR3 has 14 residues. The germline gives CDR1 NNHDY, CDR2 SYVADS. The CDR3 sequence: CASSEGLGGREVFF. CDR3 DNA (partial): TGTGCCAGCAGTGAAGGCCTTGGGGGGAGA.

This clone has more than one count but fewer than ten. Gene names are mouse gene names. With the read ending 4 residues before the CDR3 end, the germline J gene is used to fill in that end. This chain links TRBV19 with TRBJ2-5, with D possibly being TRBD1 (6 bases). This CDR3 has 14 residues. Germline loops: CDR1 FNHDT, CDR2 SITEND (reference sequence). Trimming stripped 0 bases from V and 2 bases from J, with 7 bases between. This chain's CDR3 is CASSIGGGQDTQYF. The sequenced CDR3 bases are TGTGCCAGCAGTATAGGAGGGGGCCAAGAC.

This clone occurred many times. The gene symbols are mouse symbols. Read data end 4 residues before the CDR3 end; the end is taken from the germline J gene. The J gene is TRBJ2-5, the V gene TRBV19; 9 bases line up with TRBD2. The CDR3 is 13 amino acids. CDR1 and CDR2 from the germline V gene are FNHDT and SITEND (reference sequence). The CDR3 DNA, read in part, is TGTGCCAGCAGCGACTGGGGGAGGGAC. Translation gives CASSDWGRD. The entire CDR3 is CASSDWGRDTQYF.

This clone appeared many times. Gene names and germline refer to mouse. Read coverage stops 4 residues before the CDR3 terminus; the germline J gene supplies the remainder. The chain is built from TRBV13-1 and TRBJ2-5, with D perhaps matching TRBD1 (6 bases). Per the germline V gene, CDR1 is NSHNY and CDR2 is SYGAGN. V was clipped by 0 bases and J by 2 bases, with 7 bases between them. The CDR3 loop spans 14 amino acids. CDR3 DNA, as far as it was read: TGTGCCAGCAGTGATGTAGGGGGCCAAGAC. Protein product: CASSDVGGQD. The CDR3 as a whole reads CASSDVGGQDTQYF.

This clone appeared many times. Genes and germline are mouse. The DNA read from the CDR3 is TGTGCCAGCAGCCACAGGGGGCGGACA. Its translation: CASSHRGRT. The whole CDR3 sequence reads CASSHRGRTEVFF. The rearrangement links TRBV5 to TRBJ1-1, with TRBD1 matching over 8 bases. The CDR3 end is not reached by the read, which stops 4 residues before it; the germline J gene fills it in. The CDR3 is 13 residues long. The germline V gene has CDR1 LGHNA and CDR2 YNLKQL (reference sequence).

By sample fraction, this clone is medium-sized (0.01 to 0.1%). Genes here carry mouse names. Read coverage stops 4 residues before the CDR3 terminus; the germline J gene supplies the remainder. The chain has TRBV13-2 and TRBJ2-1; the match to TRBD1 covers 8 bases. This CDR3 comprises 16 residues. The V gene's germline CDR1 is NNHNN and CDR2 SYGAGS (reference sequence). Trimming at V came to 0 bases and at J to 4 bases, leaving 6 bases not matched to a gene. CDR3 DNA (partial): TGTGCCAGCGGTGATGCTCGGGACAGGAAATATGCT. Encoded protein: CASGDARDRKYA. The whole CDR3 reads CASGDARDRKYAEQFF.

This clone counts as medium-sized (0.01 to 0.1%). The gene symbols are mouse symbols. The CDR3 extends 4 residues past the end of the read, so its final part is completed from the germline J gene. The chain employs TRBV13-3 and TRBJ2-5; the match to TRBD1 covers 7 bases. Germline CDR1 and CDR2: NNHDY and SYVADS. J gave up 3 bases and V 2 bases, and 3 bases lay outside the gene matches. There are 14 residues in the CDR3. The CDR3 bases that were read are TGTGCCAGCAGTGAAATGGGACAGCAAGAC. The encoded protein is CASSEMGQQD. The full CDR3 protein reads CASSEMGQQDTQYF.

Points on this clone: Gene names and germline refer to mouse. The read comes to an end 4 residues before the CDR3 does, leaving the germline J gene to fill in the end. This chain uses TRBV31 with TRBJ2-7, with 11 bases that match TRBD2. Unmatched junction bases numbered 4, after V lost 3 bases and J lost 0 bases. Germline CDR1 reads GKSSPN; CDR2 reads SITVG. The CDR3 length is 15 residues. The DNA read from the CDR3 is TGTGCCTGGAGCAGGGACTGGGGGATCTCCTAT. Its translation is CAWSRDWGISY. From start to end, the CDR3 is CAWSRDWGISYEQYF.

This clone appeared many times. Genes and germline are mouse. The read stops 4 residues short of the end of the CDR3; the missing end is completed from the germline J gene. The chain employs TRBV13-3 and TRBJ2-2; weak D call: TRBD2 (5 bases). CDR3 size: 15 residues. Germline-derived CDR1 and CDR2 are NNHDY and SYVADS. The V end was cut by 0 bases, the J end by 4 bases, with 10 bases between. The sequenced CDR3 bases are TGTGCCAGCAGTGATGGGGAATGGGGCACCGGG. It specifies CASSDGEWGTG. The whole CDR3 is CASSDGEWGTGQLYF.

Ten or more counts support this clone. The genes are named according to mouse. The CDR3 end falls 4 residues outside the read, so it is completed with the germline J gene. The chain recombines TRBV19 with TRBJ2-5, with 9 bases identical to TRBD2. Germline V CDR1 and CDR2: FNHDT, SITEND (reference sequence). This CDR3 comprises 15 residues. Germline trimming cut 2 bases from V and 1 base from J; bases unmatched to any gene: 2. Here the CDR3 reads CASSIWGGDQDTQYF. CDR3 DNA, as far as it was read: TGTGCCAGCAGTATCTGGGGGGGTGACCAAGAC.

This clone is medium-sized within its sample. Gene names refer to mouse genes. The read is 4 residues too short to cover the CDR3 end, so that end is filled in from the germline J gene. The chain couples TRBV13-3 to TRBJ2-4; D is unresolved. The germline gives CDR1 NNHDY, CDR2 SYVADS. Trimming stripped 2 bases from V and 0 bases from J, with 4 bases between. The CDR3 totals 13 residues. Incomplete CDR3 DNA: TGTGCCAGCAGTGACAGAAGTCAAAAC. This codes for CASSDRSQN. The entire CDR3 protein reads CASSDRSQNTLYF.

In this sample, this clone turned up a few times. This likely traces to a read error, being one base from a far larger clone. Gene names are the mouse ones. Coverage ceases 4 residues before the CDR3 finishes, and the germline J gene fills in the end. This chain uses TRBV2 with TRBJ2-7; D is undetermined. The CDR3 loop spans 13 amino acids. The germline gives CDR1 LGHNA, CDR2 YSYQKL. CDR3 DNA (partial): TGTGCCAGCAGTATAATGGTTCTGTAT. Amino acids: CASSIMVLY. The full CDR3 is CASSIMVLYEQYF.

At least ten counts were recorded for this clone. Each gene name is a mouse one. The observed sequence ends 4 residues before the CDR3 terminus, with the missing tail filled in from the germline J gene. The V gene is TRBV13-1, the J gene TRBJ2-7; 12 nucleotides align to TRBD2. V shed 3 bases, J shed 0 bases, and the junction held 1 base outside the gene matches. Germline-derived CDR1 and CDR2 are NSHNY and SYGAGN. The CDR3 is 15 residues long. The part of the CDR3 DNA that was read is TGTGCCAGCAGTGGGGACTGGGGGGTCTCCTAT. Its translation is CASSGDWGVSY. The entire CDR3 is CASSGDWGVSYEQYF.

Relative to its sample, this clone is medium-sized (0.01 to 0.1%). The gene symbols are mouse symbols. The read is 4 residues too short to cover the CDR3 end, so that end is filled in from the germline J gene. The V call is TRBV29, the J call TRBJ1-4; 7 nucleotides agree with TRBD1. The CDR3 runs 16 residues. The J segment lost 4 bases and the V segment lost 0 bases, leaving 5 bases of the junction unmatched. Germline V lookup: CDR1 MSHET, CDR2 SYDVDS. The CDR3 loop is CASSLSRAGGNERLFF. The part of the CDR3 DNA that was read is TGTGCTAGCAGTTTATCGAGGGCAGGGGGCAACGAA.

This clone was observed many times. All gene names here are mouse names. The CDR3: CASSDITGGSAETLYF. CDR3 DNA, as far as it was read: TGTGCCAGCAGTGATATAACTGGGGGTAGTGCAGAA. The V and J genes are TRBV13-3 and TRBJ2-3, with TRBD2 matching over 8 bases. Read sequence stops 4 residues before the CDR3 end, and the germline J gene provides the missing end. Trimming took 1 base from V and 0 from J; bases not matched to a gene: 4. This CDR3 is 16 amino acids long. Looked up from germline, CDR1 is NNHDY and CDR2 is SYVADS.

This clone was found a few times. A far bigger clonotype differs at one base, so this is likely a read error. These gene names are mouse names. The CDR3 goes on 4 residues after the read ends, and that part is filled in from the germline J gene. The rearrangement uses TRBV13-3 and TRBJ2-1; no clear D. The CDR3 consists of 14 residues. The V gene's germline CDR1 is NNHDY and CDR2 SYVADS. The V gene lost 0 bases and the J gene lost 4 bases, with 8 bases spanning the gap. The DNA read from the CDR3 is TGTGCCAGCAGTGATGACAGCGGGTATGCT. It translates to CASSDDSGYA. The full CDR3 reads CASSDDSGYAEQFF.

In its sample, this clone was seen a few times. The protein in this entry is translated from the DNA; at residue 11 it differs from the protein listed in TCRdb. Each gene name is a mouse one. From the germline J gene comes the end of the CDR3, since the read stops 3 residues before it. V usage is TRBV3 and J usage is TRBJ1-6; 10 bases map to TRBD1. TRBJ1-6 is filed as an ORF, its function uncertain. This CDR3 spans 14 amino acids. CDR1 SNHLY and CDR2 FYNGKV come from the germline V gene (reference sequence). With V trimmed by 2 bases and J by 10 bases, 2 bases remained unmatched. The CDR3 reads CASSLMDRGSPLYF. CDR3 bases read: TGTGCCAGCAGCTTAATGGACAGGGGGTCGCCC.

This clone appeared many times. Here the gene names and germline are mouse. The CDR3 extends 4 residues past the end of the read, so its final part is completed from the germline J gene. The J gene is TRBJ2-1, the V gene TRBV19, with D perhaps TRBD1 (6 bases). V was cut by 2 bases and J by 4 bases, with 10 bases left in between. This CDR3 has 14 residues. Germline V gene sequence: CDR1 FNHDT, CDR2 SITEND (reference sequence). The CDR3 sequence: CASSIQGRYAEQFF. The sequenced part of the CDR3 DNA is TGTGCCAGCAGTATCCAGGGGAGGTATGCT.

This clone occurred many times. Gene names denote mouse genes. The observed sequence ends 4 residues before the CDR3 terminus, with the missing tail filled in from the germline J gene. The J gene is TRBJ2-5, the V gene TRBV19, with 8 bases that match TRBD2. Germline loops: CDR1 FNHDT, CDR2 SITEND (reference sequence). The length of the CDR3 is 13 residues. The CDR3: CASSILGGDTQYF. CDR3 DNA, as far as it was read: TGTGCCAGCAGTATACTGGGGGGAGAC.

This clone was picked up many times. All gene names here are mouse names. The part of the CDR3 DNA that was read is TGTGCCAGCAGTCGACAGAATAGTGCAGAA. Translated, it gives CASSRQNSAE. The complete CDR3 sequence is CASSRQNSAETLYF. The chain combines TRBV13-1 with TRBJ2-3; perhaps TRBD1 as D (5 bases). From the germline J gene comes the end of the CDR3, since the read stops 4 residues before it. The CDR3 covers 14 residues. V was clipped by 4 bases and J by 0 bases, with 9 bases between them. Germline V gives CDR1 NSHNY, CDR2 SYGAGN.

This clone was picked up many times. Gene names and germline match the mouse. The read comes to an end 4 residues before the CDR3 does, leaving the germline J gene to fill in the end. The chain carries TRBV14 and TRBJ2-1; 12 positions agree with TRBD1. This CDR3 has 15 amino acids. Germline CDR1 and CDR2: SGHDT and FRDEAV. CDR3 protein: CASSTGTGGRAEQFF. The sequenced part of the CDR3 DNA is TGTGCCAGCAGCACCGGGACAGGGGGCCGGGCT.

This clone came up a few times. This likely stems from a read error, as it lies one base from a far larger clone. Gene names denote mouse genes. CDR3: CASSQDTAGAETLYF. The CDR3 DNA, read in part, is TGTGCCAGCAGCCAAGATACAGCGGGTGCAGAA. The chain links TRBV5 to TRBJ2-3, with no clear D. The read ends 4 residues shy of where the CDR3 ends; the end is completed using the germline J gene. Germline CDR1 LGHNA, CDR2 YNLKQL (reference sequence). CDR3 length equals 15 residues. The ends were cut back, 0 bases at V and 1 base at J, with 8 bases in the middle.

This clone was detected a few times. Gene names are the mouse ones. The read ends 4 residues before the CDR3 terminus; that terminus is restored from the germline J gene. The gene calls are TRBV1 and TRBJ1-4, with D perhaps TRBD1 (5 bases). The germline V and J ends were trimmed by 11 bases and 6 bases, with 19 bases remaining between them. The CDR3 extends over 14 amino acids. Per the germline V gene, CDR1 is NSQYPW and CDR2 is LRSPGD (reference sequence). The sequenced CDR3 bases are TGCACCGGAAGTGCAGGCAGGGATGACGAA. Its translation: CTGSAGRDDE. The full CDR3 protein reads CTGSAGRDDERLFF.

In this sample, this clone turned up a few times. Translating the DNA gives a protein that differs from the TCRdb entry at residue 12; the protein shown here is that DNA translation. Any gene name here is a mouse gene name. From the germline J gene comes the end of the CDR3, since the read stops 3 residues before it. V is TRBV5 and J is TRBJ1-6; 11 bases agree with TRBD1. TRBJ1-6 is an open reading frame, and its role is uncertain. CDR3 size: 15 residues. The trim removed 0 bases at V and 10 bases at J, leaving 2 bases unmatched. CDR1 is LGHNA and CDR2 is YNLKQL in the germline V gene (reference sequence). The CDR3 spells CASSQDRDRGSPLYF. The covered CDR3 bases are TGTGCCAGCAGCCAAGATCGGGACAGGGGGTCGCCC.

In this sample, this clone is medium-sized (0.01 to 0.1%). Mouse gene names apply. The read stops 4 residues short of the end of the CDR3; the missing end is completed from the germline J gene. The chain recombines TRBV19 with TRBJ2-1; D not certain. Germline CDR1 reads FNHDT; CDR2 reads SITEND (reference sequence). Trimming removed 2 bases at V and 1 base at J, with 7 bases between. The CDR3 spans 14 residues. The DNA read from the CDR3 is TGTGCCAGCAGTATCCCCAGCAACTATGCT. Protein product: CASSIPSNYA. From start to end, the CDR3 is CASSIPSNYAEQFF.

This clone counts as medium-sized. The listed genes are named as in mouse. The read finishes 4 residues shy of the CDR3 end, and the germline J gene is used to complete it. The chain combines TRBV1 with TRBJ2-2; 11 bases fit TRBD2. With 3 bases clipped from V and 2 bases from J, the junction kept 2 bases outside the gene matches. The V gene's germline CDR1 is NSQYPW and CDR2 LRSPGD (reference sequence). This CDR3 contains 16 residues. The chain's CDR3 is CTCSARTGGNTGQLYF. The CDR3 bases that were read are TGCACCTGCAGTGCCCGGACTGGGGGGAACACCGGG.

This clone was counted ten times or more. Gene names and germline refer to mouse. The read terminates 4 residues ahead of where the CDR3 ends, so the germline J gene completes it. The chain carries TRBV16 and TRBJ1-2; TRBD1 is a possible D gene (6 bases). V shed 5 bases and J shed 0 bases, with 10 bases lying between them. This CDR3 comprises 14 residues. Germline lookup yields CDR1 SGHSA and CDR2 FRNQAP. The CDR3 protein is CASSPGTSNSDYTF. Incomplete CDR3 DNA: TGTGCAAGCAGCCCCGGGACATCAAACTCC.

This clone has a handful of counts. Each gene name is a mouse one. The read terminates 4 residues before the CDR3 end, so the remaining end is supplied by the germline J gene. The rearrangement links TRBV13-3 to TRBJ2-4; D gene ambiguous. Germline V gene data show CDR1 as NNHDY and CDR2 as SYVADS. Trimming left V 4 bases short and J 3 bases short, with 9 bases between. The CDR3 loop spans 13 amino acids. The CDR3 sequence: CASSSRRQNTLYF. Incomplete CDR3 DNA: TGTGCCAGCAGTTCGCGAAGGCAAAAC.

This clone was seen many times. TCRdb and the translated DNA give different amino acids at residue 13; the protein presented here is the one translated from the DNA. Gene names refer to mouse genes. The CDR3 end falls 3 residues outside the read, so it is completed with the germline J gene. The chain carries TRBV13-3 and TRBJ1-3; 7 bases are a match to TRBD1. The CDR3 is 16 residues long. The J segment lost 0 bases and the V segment lost 2 bases, leaving 5 bases of the junction unmatched. Germline V gene lookup returns CDR1 NNHDY and CDR2 SYVADS. The DNA read from the CDR3 is TGTGCCAGCAGTGACGGGACAGAGATTTCTGGAAATACG. It encodes CASSDGTEISGNT. The complete CDR3 sequence is CASSDGTEISGNTLYF.

This clone was counted a few times. Mismatch with germline at one junction end may stem from a read error. Gene labels here are mouse ones. The read ends 4 residues early relative to the CDR3; the germline J gene fills the gap. The J gene is TRBJ1-2, the V gene TRBV13-2, with a possible D match to TRBD1 (6 bases). This CDR3 spans 14 amino acids. Germline CDR1 is NNHNN and CDR2 is SYGAGS (reference sequence). The part of the CDR3 DNA that was read is TGTGCCAGCAGTGAAGGACTGGGGGGGCGC. Translated, it gives CASSEGLGGR. In full, the CDR3 is CASSEGLGGRDYTF.